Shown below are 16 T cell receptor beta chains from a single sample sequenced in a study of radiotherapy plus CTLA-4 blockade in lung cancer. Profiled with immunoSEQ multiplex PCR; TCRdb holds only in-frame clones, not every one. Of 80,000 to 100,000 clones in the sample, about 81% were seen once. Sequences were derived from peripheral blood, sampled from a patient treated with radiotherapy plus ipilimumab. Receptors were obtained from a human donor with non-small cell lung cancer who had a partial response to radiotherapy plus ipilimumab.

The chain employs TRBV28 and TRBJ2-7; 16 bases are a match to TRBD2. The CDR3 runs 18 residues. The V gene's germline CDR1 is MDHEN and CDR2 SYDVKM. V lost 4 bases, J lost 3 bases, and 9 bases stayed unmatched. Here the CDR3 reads CASSSPGTSGRGNYEQYF. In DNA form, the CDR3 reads TGTGCCAGCAGTTCCCCAGGGACTAGCGGGAGGGGCAACTACGAGCAGTACTTC.

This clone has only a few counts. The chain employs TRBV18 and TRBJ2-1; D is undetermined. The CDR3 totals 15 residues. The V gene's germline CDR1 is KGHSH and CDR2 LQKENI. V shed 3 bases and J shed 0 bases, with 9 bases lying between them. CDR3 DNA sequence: TGTGCCAGCTCACCTCCTTCCCGCTCCTACAATGAGCAGTTCTTC. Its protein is CASSPPSRSYNEQFF.

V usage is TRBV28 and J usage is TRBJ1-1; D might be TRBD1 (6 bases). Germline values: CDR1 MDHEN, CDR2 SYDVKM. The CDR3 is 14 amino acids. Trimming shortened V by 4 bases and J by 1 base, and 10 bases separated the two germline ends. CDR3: CASSYTDRNTEAFF. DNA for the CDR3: TGTGCCAGCAGTTATACGGACAGGAACACTGAAGCTTTCTTT.

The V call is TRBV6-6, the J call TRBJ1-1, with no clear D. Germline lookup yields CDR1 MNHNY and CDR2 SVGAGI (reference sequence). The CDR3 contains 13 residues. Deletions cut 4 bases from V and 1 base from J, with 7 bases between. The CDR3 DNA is TGTGCCAGCAGTTTCAGCGCGAACACTGAAGCTTTCTTT. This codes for CASSFSANTEAFF.

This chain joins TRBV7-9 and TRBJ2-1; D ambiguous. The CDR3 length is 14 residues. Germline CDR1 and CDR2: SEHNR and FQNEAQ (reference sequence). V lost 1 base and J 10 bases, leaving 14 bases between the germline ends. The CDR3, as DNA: TGTGCCAGCAGCTTAGGTAGCCCTACGGCCGAGCAGTTCTTC. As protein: CASSLGSPTAEQFF.

CDR3 protein: CASSDYETQYF. In DNA, the CDR3 is TGTGCCAGCAGTGACTACGAGACCCAGTACTTC. The rearrangement links TRBV2 to TRBJ2-5; D is unclear. CDR3 length: 11 residues. The germline V gene has CDR1 SNHLY and CDR2 FYNNEI. With 3 bases removed from V and 5 bases from J, the gap between germline ends came to 4 bases.

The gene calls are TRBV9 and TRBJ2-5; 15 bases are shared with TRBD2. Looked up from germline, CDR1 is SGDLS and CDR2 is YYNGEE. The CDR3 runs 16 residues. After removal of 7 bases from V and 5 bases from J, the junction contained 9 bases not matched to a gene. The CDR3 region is CASSGLAGGQMETQYF. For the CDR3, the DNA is TGTGCCAGCTCCGGACTAGCGGGAGGGCAGATGGAGACCCAGTACTTC.

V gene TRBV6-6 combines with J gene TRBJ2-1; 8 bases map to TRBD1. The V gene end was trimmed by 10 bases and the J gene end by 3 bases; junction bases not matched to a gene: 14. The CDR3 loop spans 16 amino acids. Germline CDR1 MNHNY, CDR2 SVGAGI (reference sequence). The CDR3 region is CATLRTGLGVYNEQFF. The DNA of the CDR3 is TGTGCCACGTTAAGGACAGGGTTGGGGGTCTACAATGAGCAGTTCTTC.

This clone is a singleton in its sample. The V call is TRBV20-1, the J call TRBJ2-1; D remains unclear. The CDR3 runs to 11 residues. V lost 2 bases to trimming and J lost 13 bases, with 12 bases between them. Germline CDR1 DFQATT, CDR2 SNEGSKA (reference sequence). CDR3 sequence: CSARWSLNQFF. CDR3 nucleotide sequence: TGCAGTGCTAGATGGAGTCTAAACCAGTTCTTC.

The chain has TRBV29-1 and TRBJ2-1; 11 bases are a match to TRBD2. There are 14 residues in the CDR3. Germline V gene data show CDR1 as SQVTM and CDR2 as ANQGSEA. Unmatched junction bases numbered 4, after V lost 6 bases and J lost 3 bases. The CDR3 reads CSVQGLADYNEQFF. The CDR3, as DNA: TGCAGCGTGCAGGGACTAGCGGACTACAATGAGCAGTTCTTC.

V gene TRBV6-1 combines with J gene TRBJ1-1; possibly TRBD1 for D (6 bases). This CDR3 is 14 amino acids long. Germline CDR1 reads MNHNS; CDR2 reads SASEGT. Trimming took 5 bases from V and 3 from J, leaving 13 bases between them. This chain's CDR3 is CASSRGGEDTEAFF. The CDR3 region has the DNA TGTGCCAGCAGTCGAGGGGGTGAGGACACTGAAGCTTTCTTT.

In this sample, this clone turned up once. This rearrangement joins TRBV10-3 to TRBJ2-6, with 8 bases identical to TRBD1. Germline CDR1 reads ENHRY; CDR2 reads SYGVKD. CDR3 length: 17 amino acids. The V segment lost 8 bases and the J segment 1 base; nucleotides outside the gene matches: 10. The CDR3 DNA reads TGTGCCATCGGTCAGGGGGCGCCTGTTTCTGGGGCCAACGTCCTGACTTTC. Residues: CAIGQGAPVSGANVLTF.

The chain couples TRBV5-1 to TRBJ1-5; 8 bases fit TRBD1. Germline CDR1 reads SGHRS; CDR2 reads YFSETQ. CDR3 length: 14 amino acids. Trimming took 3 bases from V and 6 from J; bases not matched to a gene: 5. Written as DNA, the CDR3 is TGCGCCAGCAGCTCGACAGGGGACGGTCAGCCCCAGCATTTT. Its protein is CASSSTGDGQPQHF.

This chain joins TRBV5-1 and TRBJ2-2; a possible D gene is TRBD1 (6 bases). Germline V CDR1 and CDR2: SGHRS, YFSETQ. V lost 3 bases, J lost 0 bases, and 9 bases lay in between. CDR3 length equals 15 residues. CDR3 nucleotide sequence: TGCGCCAGCAGCTATGGGGGCCCGAACACCGGGGAGCTGTTTTTT. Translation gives CASSYGGPNTGELFF.

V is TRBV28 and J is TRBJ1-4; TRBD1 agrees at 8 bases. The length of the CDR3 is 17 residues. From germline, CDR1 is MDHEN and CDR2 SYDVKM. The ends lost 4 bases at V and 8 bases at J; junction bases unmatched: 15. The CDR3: CASSSASGGGLREKLFF. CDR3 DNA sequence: TGTGCCAGCAGTTCTGCCTCAGGGGGCGGACTACGGGAAAAACTGTTTTTT.

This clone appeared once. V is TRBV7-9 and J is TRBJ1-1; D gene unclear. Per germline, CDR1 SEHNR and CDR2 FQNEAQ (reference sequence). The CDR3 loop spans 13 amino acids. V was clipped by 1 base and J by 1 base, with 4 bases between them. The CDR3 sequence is CASSLVQNTEAFF. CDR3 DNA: TGTGCCAGCAGCTTAGTTCAGAACACTGAAGCTTTCTTT.